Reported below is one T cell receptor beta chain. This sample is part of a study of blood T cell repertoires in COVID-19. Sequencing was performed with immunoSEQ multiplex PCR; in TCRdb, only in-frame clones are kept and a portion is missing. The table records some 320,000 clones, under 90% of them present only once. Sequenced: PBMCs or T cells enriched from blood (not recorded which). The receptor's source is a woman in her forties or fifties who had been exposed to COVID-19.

The CDR3 DNA is TGTGCCAGTAGTTCCGGGGGATTAAGGAATGAGCAGTTCTTC. As protein: CASSSGGLRNEQFF. The chain recombines TRBV19 with TRBJ2-1; TRBD2 is a possible D gene (6 bases). CDR3 length equals 14 residues. Germline V gene lookup returns CDR1 LNHDA and CDR2 SQIVND (reference sequence). Between the trimmed V and J ends, which lost 5 bases and 7 bases, there was a span of 15 bases.